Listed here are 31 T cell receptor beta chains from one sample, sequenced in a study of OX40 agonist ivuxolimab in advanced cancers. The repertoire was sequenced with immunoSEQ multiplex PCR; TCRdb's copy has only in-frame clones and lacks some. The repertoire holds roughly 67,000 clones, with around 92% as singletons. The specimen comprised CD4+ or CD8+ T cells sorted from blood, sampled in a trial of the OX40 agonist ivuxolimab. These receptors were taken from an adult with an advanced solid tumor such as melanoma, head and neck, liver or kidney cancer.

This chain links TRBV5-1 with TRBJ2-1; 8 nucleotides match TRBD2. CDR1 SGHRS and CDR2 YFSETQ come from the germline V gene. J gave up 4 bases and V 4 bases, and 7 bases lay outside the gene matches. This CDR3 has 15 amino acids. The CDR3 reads CASSPLTSEYNEQFF. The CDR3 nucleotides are TGCGCCAGCAGCCCGTTGACTAGCGAGTACAATGAGCAGTTCTTC.

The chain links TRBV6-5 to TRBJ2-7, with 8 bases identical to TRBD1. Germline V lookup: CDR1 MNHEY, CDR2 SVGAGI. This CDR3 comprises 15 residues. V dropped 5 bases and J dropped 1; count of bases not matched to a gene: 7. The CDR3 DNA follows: TGTGCCAGCAGTCCTGGACAGGGTAGGTCCTACGAGCAGTACTTC. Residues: CASSPGQGRSYEQYF.

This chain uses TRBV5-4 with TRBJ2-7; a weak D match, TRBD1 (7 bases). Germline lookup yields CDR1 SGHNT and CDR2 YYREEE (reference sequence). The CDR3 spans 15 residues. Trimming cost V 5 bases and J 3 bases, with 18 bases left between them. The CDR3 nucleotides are TGTGCCAGCAGTAAACAGGGGAGGCCTAGCTACGAGCAGTACTTC. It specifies CASSKQGRPSYEQYF.

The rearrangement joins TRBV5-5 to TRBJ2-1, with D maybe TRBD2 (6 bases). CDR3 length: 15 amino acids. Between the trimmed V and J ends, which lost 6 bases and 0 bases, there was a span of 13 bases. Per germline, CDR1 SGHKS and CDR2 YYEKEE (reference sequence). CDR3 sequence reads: CASMLAGSSYNEQFF. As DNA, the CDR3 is TGTGCCAGCATGCTGGCGGGGAGCTCCTACAATGAGCAGTTCTTC.

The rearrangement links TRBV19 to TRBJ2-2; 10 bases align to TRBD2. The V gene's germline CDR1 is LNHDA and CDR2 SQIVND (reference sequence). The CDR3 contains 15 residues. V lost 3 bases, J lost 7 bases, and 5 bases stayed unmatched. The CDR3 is CASSIASGGYGELFF. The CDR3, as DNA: TGTGCCAGTAGTATCGCTAGCGGGGGATACGGGGAGCTGTTTTTT.

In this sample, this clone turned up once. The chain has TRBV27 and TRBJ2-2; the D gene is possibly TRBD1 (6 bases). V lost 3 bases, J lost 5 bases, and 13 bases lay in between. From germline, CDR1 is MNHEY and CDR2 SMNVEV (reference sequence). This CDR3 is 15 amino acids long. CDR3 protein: CASSFRQEWTGELFF. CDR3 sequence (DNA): TGTGCCAGCAGTTTCCGACAGGAGTGGACCGGGGAGCTGTTTTTT.

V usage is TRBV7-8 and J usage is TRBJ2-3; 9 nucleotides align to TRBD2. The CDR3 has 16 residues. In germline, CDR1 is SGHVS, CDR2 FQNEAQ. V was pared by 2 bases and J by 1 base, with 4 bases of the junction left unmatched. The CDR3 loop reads CASSLPGLARTDTQYF. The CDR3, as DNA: TGTGCCAGCAGCTTACCCGGACTAGCGCGCACAGATACGCAGTATTTT.

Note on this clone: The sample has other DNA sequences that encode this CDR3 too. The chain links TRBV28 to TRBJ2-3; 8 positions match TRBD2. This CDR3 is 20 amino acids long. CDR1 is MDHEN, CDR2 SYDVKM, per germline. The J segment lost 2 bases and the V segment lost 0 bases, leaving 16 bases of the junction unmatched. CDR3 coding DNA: TGTGCCAGCAGTTTATGCCCCTTAGGGAGCGGGGGAGCAACCACAGATACGCAGTATTTT. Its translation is CASSLCPLGSGGATTDTQYF.

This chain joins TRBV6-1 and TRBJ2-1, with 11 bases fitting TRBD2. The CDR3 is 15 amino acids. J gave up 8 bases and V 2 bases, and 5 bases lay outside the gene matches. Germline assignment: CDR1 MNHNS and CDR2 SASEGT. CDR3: CASSELAGGGYEQFF. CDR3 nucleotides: TGTGCCAGCAGTGAACTAGCGGGGGGAGGTTATGAGCAGTTCTTC.

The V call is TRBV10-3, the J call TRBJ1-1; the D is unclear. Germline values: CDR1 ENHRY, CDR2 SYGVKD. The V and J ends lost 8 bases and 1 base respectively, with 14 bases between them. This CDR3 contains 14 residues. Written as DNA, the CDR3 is TGTGCCATCCTCGACCCACACCGGAACACTGAAGCTTTCTTT. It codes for CAILDPHRNTEAFF.

CDR3 nucleotides: TGTGCCAGCATCGGACTAGCGGGGGGGTTAGATACGCAGTATTTT. As protein: CASIGLAGGLDTQYF. V is TRBV6-5 and J is TRBJ2-3, with 15 bases identical to TRBD2. CDR3 length: 15 residues. CDR1 and CDR2 from the germline V gene are MNHEY and SVGAGI. The V gene end was trimmed by 7 bases and the J gene end by 5 bases; junction bases not matched to a gene: 4.

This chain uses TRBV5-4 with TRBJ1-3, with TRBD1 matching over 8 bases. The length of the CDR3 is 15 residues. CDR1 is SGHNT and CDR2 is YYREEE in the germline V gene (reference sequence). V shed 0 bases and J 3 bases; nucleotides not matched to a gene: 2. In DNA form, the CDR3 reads TGTGCCAGCAGCTTGGGACAGGGGATTGGAAACACCATATATTTT. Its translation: CASSLGQGIGNTIYF. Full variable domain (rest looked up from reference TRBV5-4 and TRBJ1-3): ETGVTQSPTHLIKTRGQQVTLRCSSQSGHNTVSWYQQALGQGPQFIFQYYREEENGRGNFPPRFSGLQFPNYSSELNVNALELDDSALYLCASSLGQGIGNTIYFGEGSWLTVV.

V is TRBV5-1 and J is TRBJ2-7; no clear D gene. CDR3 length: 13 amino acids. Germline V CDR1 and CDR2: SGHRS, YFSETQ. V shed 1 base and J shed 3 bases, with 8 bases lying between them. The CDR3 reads CASSLFRSYEQYF. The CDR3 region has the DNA TGCGCCAGCAGCTTGTTCAGGAGCTACGAGCAGTACTTC.

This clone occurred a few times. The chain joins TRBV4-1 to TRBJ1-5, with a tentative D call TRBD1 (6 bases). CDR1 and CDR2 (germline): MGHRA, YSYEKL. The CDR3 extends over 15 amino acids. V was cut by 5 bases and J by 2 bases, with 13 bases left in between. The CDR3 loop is CASSSTGMGNQPQHF. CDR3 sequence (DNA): TGCGCCAGCAGCTCGACAGGAATGGGCAATCAGCCCCAGCATTTT.

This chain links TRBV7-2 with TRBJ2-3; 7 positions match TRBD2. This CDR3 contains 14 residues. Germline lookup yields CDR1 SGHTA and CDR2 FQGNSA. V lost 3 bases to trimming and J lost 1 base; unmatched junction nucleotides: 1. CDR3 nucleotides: TGTGCCAGCAGCTTGCTAGCGGGCACAGATACGCAGTATTTT. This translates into CASSLLAGTDTQYF.

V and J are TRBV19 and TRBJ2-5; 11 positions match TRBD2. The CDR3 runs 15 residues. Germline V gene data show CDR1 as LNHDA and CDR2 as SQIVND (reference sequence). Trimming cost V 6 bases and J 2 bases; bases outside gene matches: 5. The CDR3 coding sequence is TGTGCCAGTAGGATGACTAGCGGGGCACAAGAGACCCAGTACTTC. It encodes CASRMTSGAQETQYF.

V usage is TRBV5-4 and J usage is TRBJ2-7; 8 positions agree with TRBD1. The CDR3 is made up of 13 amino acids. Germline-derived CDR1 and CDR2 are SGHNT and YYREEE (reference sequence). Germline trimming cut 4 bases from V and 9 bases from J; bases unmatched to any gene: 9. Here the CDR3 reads CASSLGQVSAQYF. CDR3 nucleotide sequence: TGTGCCAGCAGCCTGGGACAGGTCTCCGCGCAGTACTTC.

The CDR3: CASSYGPGAETQYF. CDR3 DNA: TGTGCCAGCAGTTATGGCCCAGGGGCCGAGACCCAGTACTTC. The genes are TRBV27 and TRBJ2-5; TRBD1 is a possible D gene (6 bases). Trimming cost V 4 bases and J 5 bases, with 14 bases left between them. Per germline, CDR1 MNHEY and CDR2 SMNVEV (reference sequence). CDR3 length: 14 residues.

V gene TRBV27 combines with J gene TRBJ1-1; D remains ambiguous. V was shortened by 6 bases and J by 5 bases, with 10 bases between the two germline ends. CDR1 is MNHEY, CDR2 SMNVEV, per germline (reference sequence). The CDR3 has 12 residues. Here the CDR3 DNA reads TGTGCCAGCAGACAAGGAGGGACTGAAGCTTTCTTT. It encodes CASRQGGTEAFF.

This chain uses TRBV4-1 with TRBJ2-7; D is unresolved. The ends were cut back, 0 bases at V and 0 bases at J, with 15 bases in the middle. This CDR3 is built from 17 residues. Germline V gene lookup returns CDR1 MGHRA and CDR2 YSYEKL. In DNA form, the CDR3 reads TGCGCCAGCAGCCAAGAGGTCCTTCGAGCGTACTCCTACGAGCAGTACTTC. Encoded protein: CASSQEVLRAYSYEQYF.

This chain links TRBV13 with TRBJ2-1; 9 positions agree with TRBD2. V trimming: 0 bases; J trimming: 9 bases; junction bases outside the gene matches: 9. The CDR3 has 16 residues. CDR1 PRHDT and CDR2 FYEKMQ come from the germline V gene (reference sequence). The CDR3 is CASSLGEGGRAGEQFF. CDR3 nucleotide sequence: TGTGCCAGCAGCTTAGGGGAAGGCGGGAGGGCCGGTGAGCAGTTCTTC.

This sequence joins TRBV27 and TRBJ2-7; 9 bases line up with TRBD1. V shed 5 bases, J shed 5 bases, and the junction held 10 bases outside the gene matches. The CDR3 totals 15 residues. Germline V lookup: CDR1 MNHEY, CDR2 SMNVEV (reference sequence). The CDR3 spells CASSIRTGVGDEQYF. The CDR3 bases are TGTGCCAGCAGTATACGGACAGGGGTCGGCGACGAGCAGTACTTC.

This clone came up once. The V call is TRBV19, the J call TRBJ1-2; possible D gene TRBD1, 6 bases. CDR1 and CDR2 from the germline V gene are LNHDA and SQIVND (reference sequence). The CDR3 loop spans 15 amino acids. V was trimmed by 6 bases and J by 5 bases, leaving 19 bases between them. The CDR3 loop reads CASSLTGTLSYGYTF. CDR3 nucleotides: TGTGCCAGTAGCCTCACAGGGACATTATCATATGGCTACACCTTC.

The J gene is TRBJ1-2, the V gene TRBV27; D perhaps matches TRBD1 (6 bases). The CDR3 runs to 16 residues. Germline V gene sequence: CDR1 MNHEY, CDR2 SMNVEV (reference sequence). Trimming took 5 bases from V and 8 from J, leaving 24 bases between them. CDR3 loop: CASSLLAATGIRGYTF. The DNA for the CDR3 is TGTGCCAGCAGTCTACTAGCTGCTACAGGGATCCGGGGCTACACCTTC.

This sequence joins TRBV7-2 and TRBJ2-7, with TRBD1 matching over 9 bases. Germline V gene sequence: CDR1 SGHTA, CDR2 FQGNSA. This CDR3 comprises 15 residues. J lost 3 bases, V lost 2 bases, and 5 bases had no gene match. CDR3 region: CASSLSGTGNYEQYF. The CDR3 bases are TGTGCCAGCAGCTTATCCGGGACAGGGAACTACGAGCAGTACTTC.

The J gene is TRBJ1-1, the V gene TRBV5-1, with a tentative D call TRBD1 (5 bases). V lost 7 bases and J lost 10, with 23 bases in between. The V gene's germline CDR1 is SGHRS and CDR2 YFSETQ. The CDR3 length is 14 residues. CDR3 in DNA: TGCGCCAGCCAGCCGACGAGGGGCCCTGTGGGAGCTTTCTTT. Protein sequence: CASQPTRGPVGAFF.

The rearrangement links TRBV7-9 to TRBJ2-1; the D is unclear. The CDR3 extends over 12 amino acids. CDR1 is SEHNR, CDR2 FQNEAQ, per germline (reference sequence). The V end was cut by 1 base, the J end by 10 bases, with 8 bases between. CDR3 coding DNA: TGTGCCAGCAGCTTAGGGCTGAGAGAGCAGTTCTTC. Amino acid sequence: CASSLGLREQFF.

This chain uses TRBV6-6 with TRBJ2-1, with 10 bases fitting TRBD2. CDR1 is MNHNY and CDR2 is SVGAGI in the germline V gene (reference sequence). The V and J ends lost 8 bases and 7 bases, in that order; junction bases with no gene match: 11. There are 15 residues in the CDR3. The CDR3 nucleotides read TGTGCCAGCGGGTTAGCGGGGGGCTTATATAATGAGCAGTTCTTC. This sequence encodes CASGLAGGLYNEQFF.

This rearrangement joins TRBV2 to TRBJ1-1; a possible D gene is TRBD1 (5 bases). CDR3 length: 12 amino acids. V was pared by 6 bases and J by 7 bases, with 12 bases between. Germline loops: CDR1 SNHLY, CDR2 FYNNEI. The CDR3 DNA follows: TGTGCCAGCAGCTACACAGGTATTGAAGCTTTCTTT. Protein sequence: CASSYTGIEAFF.

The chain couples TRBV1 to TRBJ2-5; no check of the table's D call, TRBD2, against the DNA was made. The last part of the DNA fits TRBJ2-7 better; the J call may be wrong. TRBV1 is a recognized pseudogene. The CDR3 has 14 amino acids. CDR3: CTSSQAGGHLEQYF. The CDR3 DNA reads TGCACCAGCAGCCAAGCGGGGGGGCATCTCGAGCAGTACTTC.

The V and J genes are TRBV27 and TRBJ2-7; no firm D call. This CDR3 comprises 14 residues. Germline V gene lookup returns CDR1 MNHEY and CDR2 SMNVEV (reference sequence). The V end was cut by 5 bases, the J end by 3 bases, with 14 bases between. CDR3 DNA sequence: TGTGCCAGCAGTAGAACAGTGACCCACTACGAGCAGTACTTC. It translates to CASSRTVTHYEQYF.